This TCR beta chain was sequenced for a study of T cell repertoires in cytomegalovirus infection. Study-level background: CMV epitopes used comprised recently identified HLA-C-restricted ones and well-studied HLA-B-restricted ones. It can be stated that public TCR beta signatures indicated CMV infection as well as a matching HLA type.

TCRdb reprocessed the reads via MiXCR and lists one record per CDR3 protein. The repertoire consists of about 280,000 distinct CDR3 sequences, with less than 25% occurring once and the leading ten covering under 25%. Concerning this clonotype: Its antigen is currently unknown.

This CDR3 is built from 16 residues. Trimming pared 4 bases from V and 4 bases from J, leaving 18 bases between. Germline V lookup: CDR1 SGHDT, CDR2 YYEEEE. Overall study results and limits: Cumulative public TCR beta family frequency identified carriers of CMV plus the relevant HLA.

The clonotype originates from a human donor in good health (CMV status not recorded). Some clones in this sample may be carry-over from other donors' samples. Sample: cultured PBMCs, taken from culture after CMV antigen stimulation. The chain joins TRBV5-6 to TRBJ2-1, with D possibly being TRBD1 (5 bases). This CDR3 is CASSPRDSRPYNEQFF. CDR3 in DNA: TGTGCCAGCAGCCCGAGAGACAGCCGACCGTACAATGAGCAGTTCTTC.